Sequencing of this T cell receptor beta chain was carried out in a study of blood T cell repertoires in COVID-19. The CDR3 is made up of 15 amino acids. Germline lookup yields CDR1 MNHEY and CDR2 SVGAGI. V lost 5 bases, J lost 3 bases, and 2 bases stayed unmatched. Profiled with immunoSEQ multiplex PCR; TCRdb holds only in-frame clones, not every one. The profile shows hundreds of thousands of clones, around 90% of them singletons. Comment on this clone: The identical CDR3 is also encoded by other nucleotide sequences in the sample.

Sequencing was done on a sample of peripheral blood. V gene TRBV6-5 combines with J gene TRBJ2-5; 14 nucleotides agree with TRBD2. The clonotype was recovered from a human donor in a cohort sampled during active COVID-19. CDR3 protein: CASSTGLAGEETQYF. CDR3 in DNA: TGTGCCAGCAGTACGGGACTAGCGGGAGAAGAGACCCAGTACTTC.